In this sample, the clone carrying this TCR delta chain turned up a few times. It differs at one base from a far larger clone, so likely a read error. Distinct nucleotide sequences in the sample also encode this CDR3. Vgamma9/Vdelta2+ and Vdelta2-negative gammadelta T cells were flow-sorted from PBMC for bulk sequencing. TCRdb made new clone calls on the multiplex PCR reads using CATT. The sample records 53,000 or so delta-chain clones, 1.9% being singletons. These data come from a study of γδ T cells in repeated Plasmodium falciparum infection. CDR3 size: 19 residues. The V end lost 2 bases, the J end lost 0 bases, and 28 bases lay between the germline ends. CDR1 TVYSNPD and CDR2 GDNSRS come from the germline V gene (reference sequence).

The sequenced material came from gamma-delta T cells from blood. The V call is TRDV3, the J call TRDJ1; possibly TRDD2 for D (6 bases). The clonotype originates from a pool of human donors (malaria-infected and uninfected, not separated). The CDR3 nucleotides are TGTGCCTTTGCAGACCTTCCCACCTCGTACTACCCTTACACCGATAAACTCATCTTT. It encodes CAFADLPTSYYPYTDKLIF.